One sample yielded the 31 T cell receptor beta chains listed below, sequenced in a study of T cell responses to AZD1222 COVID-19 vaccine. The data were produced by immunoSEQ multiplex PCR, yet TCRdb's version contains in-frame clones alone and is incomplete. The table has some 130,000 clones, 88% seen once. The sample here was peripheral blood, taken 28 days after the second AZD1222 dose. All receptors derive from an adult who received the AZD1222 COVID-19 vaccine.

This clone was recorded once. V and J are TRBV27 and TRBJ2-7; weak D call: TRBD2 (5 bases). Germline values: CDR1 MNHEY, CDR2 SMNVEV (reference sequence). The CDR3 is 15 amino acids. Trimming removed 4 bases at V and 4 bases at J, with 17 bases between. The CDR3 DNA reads TGTGCCAGCAGTTGGTTAGTTGGAAGAGGGTACGAGCAGTACTTC. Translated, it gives CASSWLVGRGYEQYF.

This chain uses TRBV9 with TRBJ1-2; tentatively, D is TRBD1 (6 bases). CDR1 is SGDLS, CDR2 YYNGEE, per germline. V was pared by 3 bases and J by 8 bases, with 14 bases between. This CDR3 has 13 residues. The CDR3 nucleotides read TGTGCCAGCAGCGGTCAGGGGAGTGTGGGCTACACCTTC. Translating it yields CASSGQGSVGYTF. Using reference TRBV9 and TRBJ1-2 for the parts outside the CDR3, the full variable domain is DSGVTQTPKHLITATGQRVTLRCSPRSGDLSVYWYQQSLDQGLQFLIQYYNGEERAKGNILERFSAQQFPDLHSELNLSSLELGDSALYFCASSGQGSVGYTFGSGTRLTVV.

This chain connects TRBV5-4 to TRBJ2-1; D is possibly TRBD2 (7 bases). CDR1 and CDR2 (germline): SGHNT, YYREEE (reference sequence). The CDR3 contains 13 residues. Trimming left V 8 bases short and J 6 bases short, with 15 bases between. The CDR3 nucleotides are TGTGCCAGTGAGGGACGGGGGGCCAATGAGCAGTTCTTC. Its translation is CASEGRGANEQFF.

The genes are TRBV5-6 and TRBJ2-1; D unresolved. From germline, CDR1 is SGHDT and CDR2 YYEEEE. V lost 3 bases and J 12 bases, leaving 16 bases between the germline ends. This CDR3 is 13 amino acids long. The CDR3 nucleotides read TGTGCCAGCAGCTACACTACTTTCGATGCGCAGTTCTTC. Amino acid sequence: CASSYTTFDAQFF.

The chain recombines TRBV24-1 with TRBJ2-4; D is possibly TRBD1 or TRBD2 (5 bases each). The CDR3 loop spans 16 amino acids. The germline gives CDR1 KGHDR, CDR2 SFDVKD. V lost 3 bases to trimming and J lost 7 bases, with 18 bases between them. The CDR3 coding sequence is TGTGCCACCAGTGATCCGAGTTTGGATCGGGGCAACATTCAGTACTTC. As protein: CATSDPSLDRGNIQYF.

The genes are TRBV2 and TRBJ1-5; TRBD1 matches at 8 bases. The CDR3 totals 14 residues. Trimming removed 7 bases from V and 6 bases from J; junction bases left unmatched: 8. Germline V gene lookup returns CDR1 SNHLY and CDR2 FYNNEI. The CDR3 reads CASNRQGPRQPQHF. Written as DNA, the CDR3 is TGTGCCAGCAACCGACAGGGGCCGCGTCAGCCCCAGCATTTT. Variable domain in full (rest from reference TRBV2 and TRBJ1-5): EPEVTQTPSHQVTQMGQEVILRCVPISNHLYFYWYRQILGQKVEFLVSFYNNEISEKSEIFDDQFSVERPDGSNFTLKIRSTKLEDSAMYFCASNRQGPRQPQHFGDGTRLSIL.

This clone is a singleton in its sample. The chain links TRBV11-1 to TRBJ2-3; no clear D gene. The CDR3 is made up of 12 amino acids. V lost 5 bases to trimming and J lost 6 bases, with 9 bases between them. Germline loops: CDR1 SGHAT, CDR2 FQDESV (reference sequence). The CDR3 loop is CASSPLSDTQYF. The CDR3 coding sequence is TGTGCCAGCAGCCCTCTTTCTGATACGCAGTATTTT.

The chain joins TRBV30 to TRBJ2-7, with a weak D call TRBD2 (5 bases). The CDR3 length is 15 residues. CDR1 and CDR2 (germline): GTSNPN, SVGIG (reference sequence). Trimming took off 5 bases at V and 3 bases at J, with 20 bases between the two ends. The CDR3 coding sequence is TGTGCCTGGGGAACGGGGTTAGGCAGGATCTACGAGCAGTACTTC. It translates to CAWGTGLGRIYEQYF.

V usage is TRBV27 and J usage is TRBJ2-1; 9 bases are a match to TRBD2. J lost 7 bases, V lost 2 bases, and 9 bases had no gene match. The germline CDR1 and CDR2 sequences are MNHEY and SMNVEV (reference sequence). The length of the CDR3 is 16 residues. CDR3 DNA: TGTGCCAGCAGTTTACGCGGGGGGGCCTTCAGGAATGAGCAGTTCTTC. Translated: CASSLRGGAFRNEQFF.

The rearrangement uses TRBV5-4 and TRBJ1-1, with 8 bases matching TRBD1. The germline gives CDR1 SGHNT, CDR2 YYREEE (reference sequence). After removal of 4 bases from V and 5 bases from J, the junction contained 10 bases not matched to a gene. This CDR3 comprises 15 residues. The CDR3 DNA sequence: TGTGCCAGCAGCCGGGCCCAGGGGGCGCGAACTGAAGCTTTCTTT. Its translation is CASSRAQGARTEAFF.

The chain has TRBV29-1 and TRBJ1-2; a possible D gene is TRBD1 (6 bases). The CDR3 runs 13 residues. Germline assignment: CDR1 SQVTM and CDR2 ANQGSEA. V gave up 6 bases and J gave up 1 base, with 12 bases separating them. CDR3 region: CSVSAGDNYGYTF. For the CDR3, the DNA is TGCAGCGTCAGCGCAGGGGATAACTATGGCTACACCTTC. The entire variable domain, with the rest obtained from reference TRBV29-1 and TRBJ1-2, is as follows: SAVISQKPSRDICQRGTSLTIQCQVDSQVTMMFWYRQQPGQSLTLIATANQGSEATYESGFVIDKFPISRPNLTFSTLTVSNMSPEDSSIYLCSVSAGDNYGYTFGSGTRLTVV.

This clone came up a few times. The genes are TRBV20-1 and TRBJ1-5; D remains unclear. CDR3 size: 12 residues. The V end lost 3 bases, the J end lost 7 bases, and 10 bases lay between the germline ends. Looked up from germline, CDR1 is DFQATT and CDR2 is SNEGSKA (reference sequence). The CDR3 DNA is TGCAGTGCTAGTCGGGTGGGACAGCCCCAGCATTTT. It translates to CSASRVGQPQHF.

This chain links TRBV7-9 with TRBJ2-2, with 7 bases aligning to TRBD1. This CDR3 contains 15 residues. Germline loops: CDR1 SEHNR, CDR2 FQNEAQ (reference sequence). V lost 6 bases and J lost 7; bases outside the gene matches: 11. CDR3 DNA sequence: TGTGCCAGCAGGCCCCCTGACAGGGAAGTCGGGGAGCTGTTTTTT. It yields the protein CASRPPDREVGELFF.

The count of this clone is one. DNA of the CDR3: TGTGCCAGCAGCTCCGGACTAGCGGGGACAGATACGCAGTATTTT. As protein: CASSSGLAGTDTQYF. This chain links TRBV11-3 with TRBJ2-3; 12 nucleotides line up with TRBD2. After removal of 4 bases from V and 3 bases from J, the junction contained 2 bases not matched to a gene. Germline V gene data show CDR1 as SGHNT and CDR2 as YENEEA. The CDR3 runs 15 residues.

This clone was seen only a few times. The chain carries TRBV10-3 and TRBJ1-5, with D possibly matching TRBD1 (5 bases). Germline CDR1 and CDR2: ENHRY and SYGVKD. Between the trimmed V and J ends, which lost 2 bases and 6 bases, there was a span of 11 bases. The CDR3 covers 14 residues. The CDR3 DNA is TGTGCCATCAGTGAGCAGGGAGATGGTCAGCCCCAGCATTTT. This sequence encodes CAISEQGDGQPQHF.

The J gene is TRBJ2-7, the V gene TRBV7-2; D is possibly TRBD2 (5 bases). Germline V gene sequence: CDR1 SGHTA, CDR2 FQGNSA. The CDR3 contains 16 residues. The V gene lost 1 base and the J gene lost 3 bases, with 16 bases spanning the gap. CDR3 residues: CASSLGLGRGGYEQYF. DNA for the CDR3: TGTGCCAGCAGCTTAGGATTGGGGAGAGGAGGCTACGAGCAGTACTTC.

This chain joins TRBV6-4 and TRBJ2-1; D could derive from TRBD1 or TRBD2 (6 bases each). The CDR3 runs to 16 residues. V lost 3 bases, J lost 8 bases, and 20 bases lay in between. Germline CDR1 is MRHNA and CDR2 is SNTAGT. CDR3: CASSEEGRGLLHEQFF. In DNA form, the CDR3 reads TGTGCCAGCAGTGAGGAGGGCAGGGGACTTTTGCATGAGCAGTTCTTC.

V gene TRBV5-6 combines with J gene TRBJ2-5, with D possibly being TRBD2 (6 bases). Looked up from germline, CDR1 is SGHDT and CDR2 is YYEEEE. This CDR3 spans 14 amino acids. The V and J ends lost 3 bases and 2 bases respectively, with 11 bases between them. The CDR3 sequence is CASSSWEVQETQYF. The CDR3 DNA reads TGTGCCAGCAGCTCTTGGGAGGTACAAGAGACCCAGTACTTC.

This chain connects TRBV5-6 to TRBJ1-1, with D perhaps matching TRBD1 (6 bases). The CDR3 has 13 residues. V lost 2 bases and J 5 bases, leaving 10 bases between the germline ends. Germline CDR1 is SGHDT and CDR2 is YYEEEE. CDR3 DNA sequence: TGTGCCAGCAGCTTAAGGGGGAGAACTGAAGCTTTCTTT. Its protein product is CASSLRGRTEAFF.

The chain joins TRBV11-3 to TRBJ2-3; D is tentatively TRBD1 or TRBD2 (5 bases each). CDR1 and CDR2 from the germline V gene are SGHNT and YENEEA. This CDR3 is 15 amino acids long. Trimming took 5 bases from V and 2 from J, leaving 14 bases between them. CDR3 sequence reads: CASSTRDANTDTQYF. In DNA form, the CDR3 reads TGTGCCAGCAGCACCCGGGACGCCAACACAGATACGCAGTATTTT.

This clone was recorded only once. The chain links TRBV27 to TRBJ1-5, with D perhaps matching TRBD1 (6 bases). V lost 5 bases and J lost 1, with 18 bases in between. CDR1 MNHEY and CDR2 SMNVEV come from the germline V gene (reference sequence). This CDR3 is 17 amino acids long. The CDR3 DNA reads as TGTGCCAGCAGTCCCCTGGCGGGGGCGATGAGCAATCAGCCCCAGCATTTT. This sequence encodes CASSPLAGAMSNQPQHF.

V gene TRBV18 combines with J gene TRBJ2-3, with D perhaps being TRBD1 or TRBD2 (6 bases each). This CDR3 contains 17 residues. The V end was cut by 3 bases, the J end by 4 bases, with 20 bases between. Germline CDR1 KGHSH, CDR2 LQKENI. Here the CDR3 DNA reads TGTGCCAGCTCACCGGGACTCGGGGGCCGTGGACCAGATACGCAGTATTTT. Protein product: CASSPGLGGRGPDTQYF.

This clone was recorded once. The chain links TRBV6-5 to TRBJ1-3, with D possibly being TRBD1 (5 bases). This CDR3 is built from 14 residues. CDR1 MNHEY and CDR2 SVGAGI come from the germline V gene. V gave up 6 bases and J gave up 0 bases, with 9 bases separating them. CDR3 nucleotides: TGTGCCAGCAGGGGGGGGACCTCTGGAAACACCATATATTTT. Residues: CASRGGTSGNTIYF.

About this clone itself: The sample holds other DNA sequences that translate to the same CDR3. The CDR3 protein is CASSPGGTYEQYF. In DNA, the CDR3 is TGTGCCAGCAGCCCCGGGGGAACCTACGAGCAGTACTTC. The gene calls are TRBV7-9 and TRBJ2-7; a possible D gene is TRBD2 (6 bases). CDR1 is SEHNR, CDR2 FQNEAQ, per germline (reference sequence). The V end lost 5 bases, the J end lost 2 bases, and 10 bases lay between the germline ends. CDR3 size: 13 residues.

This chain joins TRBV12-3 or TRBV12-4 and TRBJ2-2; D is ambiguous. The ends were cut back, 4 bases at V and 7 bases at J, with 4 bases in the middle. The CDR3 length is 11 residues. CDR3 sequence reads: CASSSNGELFF. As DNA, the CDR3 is TGTGCCAGCAGTTCTAACGGGGAGCTGTTTTTT.

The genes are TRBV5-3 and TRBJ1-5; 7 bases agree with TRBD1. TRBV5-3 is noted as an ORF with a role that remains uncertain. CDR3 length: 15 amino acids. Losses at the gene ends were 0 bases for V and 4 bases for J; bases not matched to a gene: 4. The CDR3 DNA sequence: TGTGCCAGAAGCTTGGAAGGGGGCACGAATCAGCCCCAGCATTTT. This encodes CARSLEGGTNQPQHF.

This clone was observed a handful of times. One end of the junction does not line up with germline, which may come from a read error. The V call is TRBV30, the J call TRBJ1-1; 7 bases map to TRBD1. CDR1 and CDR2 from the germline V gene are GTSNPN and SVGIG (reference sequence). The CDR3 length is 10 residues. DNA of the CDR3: TGTGCCTGGAGTGCTCGACAGGGAATCTTT. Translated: CAWSARQGIF.

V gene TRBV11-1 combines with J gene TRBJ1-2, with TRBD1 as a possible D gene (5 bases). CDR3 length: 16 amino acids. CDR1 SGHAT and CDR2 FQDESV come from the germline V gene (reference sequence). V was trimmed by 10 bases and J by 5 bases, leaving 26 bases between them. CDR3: CATRDSFSGIEYGYTF. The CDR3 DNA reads TGTGCCACACGAGACTCCTTTTCAGGGATCGAGTATGGCTACACCTTC.

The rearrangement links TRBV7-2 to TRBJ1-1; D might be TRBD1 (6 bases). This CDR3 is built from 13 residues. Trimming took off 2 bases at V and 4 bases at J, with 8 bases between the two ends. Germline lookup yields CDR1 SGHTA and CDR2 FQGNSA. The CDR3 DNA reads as TGTGCCAGCAGCTTACTAGGGGGCACTGAAGCTTTCTTT. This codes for CASSLLGGTEAFF.

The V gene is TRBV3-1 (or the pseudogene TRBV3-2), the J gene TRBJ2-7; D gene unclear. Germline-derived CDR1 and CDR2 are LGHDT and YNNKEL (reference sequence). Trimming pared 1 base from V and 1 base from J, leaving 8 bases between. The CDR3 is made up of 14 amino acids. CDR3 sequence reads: CASSQGSRSYEQYF. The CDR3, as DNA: TGTGCCAGCAGCCAAGGGAGCAGGTCCTACGAGCAGTACTTC.

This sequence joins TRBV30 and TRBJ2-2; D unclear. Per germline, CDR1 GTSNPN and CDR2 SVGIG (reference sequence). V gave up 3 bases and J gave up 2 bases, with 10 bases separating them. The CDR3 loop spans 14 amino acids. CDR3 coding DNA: TGTGCCTGGAGATCTGGTGCCAACACCGGGGAGCTGTTTTTT. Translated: CAWRSGANTGELFF.